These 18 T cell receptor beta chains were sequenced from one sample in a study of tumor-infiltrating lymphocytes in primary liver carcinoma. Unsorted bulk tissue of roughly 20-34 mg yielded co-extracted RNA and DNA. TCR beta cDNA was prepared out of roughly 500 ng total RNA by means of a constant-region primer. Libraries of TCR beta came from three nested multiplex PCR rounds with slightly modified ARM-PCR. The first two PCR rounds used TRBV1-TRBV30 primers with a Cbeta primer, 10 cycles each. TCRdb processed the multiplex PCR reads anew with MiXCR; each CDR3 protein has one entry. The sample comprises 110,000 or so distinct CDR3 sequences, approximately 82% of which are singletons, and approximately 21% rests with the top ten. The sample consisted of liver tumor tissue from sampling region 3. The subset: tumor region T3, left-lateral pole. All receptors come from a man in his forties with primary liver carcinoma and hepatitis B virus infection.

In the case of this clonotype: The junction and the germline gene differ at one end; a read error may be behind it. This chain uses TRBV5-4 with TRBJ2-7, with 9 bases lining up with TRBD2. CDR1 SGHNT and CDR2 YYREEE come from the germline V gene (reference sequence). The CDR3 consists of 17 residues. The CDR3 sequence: CGSSGGSEAENTYEQYF. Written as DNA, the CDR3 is TGTGGCAGCAGCGGGGGGTCGGAAGCTGAAAACACCTACGAGCAGTACTTC.

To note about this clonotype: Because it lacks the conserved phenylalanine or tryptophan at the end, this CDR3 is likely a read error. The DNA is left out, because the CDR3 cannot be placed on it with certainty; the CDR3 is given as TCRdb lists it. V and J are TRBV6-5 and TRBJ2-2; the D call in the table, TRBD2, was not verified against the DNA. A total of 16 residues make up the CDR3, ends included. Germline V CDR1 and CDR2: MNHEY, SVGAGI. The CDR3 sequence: CASRRLAGGNTGDLFL.

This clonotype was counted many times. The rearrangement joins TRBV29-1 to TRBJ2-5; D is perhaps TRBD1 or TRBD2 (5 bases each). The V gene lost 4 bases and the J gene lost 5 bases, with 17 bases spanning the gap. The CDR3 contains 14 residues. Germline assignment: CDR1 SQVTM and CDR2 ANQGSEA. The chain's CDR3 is CSVGGTGPLETQYF. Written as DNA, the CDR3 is TGCAGCGTTGGAGGGACGGGACCCTTGGAGACCCAGTACTTC.

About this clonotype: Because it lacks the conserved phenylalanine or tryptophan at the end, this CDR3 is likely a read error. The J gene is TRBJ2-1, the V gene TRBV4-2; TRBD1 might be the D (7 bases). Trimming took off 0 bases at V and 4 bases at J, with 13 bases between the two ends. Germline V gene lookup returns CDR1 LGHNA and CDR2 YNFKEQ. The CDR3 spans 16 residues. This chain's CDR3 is CASSQEFRGRYNEQFC. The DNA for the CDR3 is TGTGCCAGCAGCCAAGAATTCAGGGGGAGGTACAATGAGCAGTTCTGC.

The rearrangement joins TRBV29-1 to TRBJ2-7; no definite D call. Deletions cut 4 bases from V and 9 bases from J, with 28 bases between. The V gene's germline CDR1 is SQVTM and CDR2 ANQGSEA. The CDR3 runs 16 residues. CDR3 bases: TGCAGCGTTGTAGGAAGTGCACATGGCTCTCTCCTCGGGCAGTACTTC. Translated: CSVVGSAHGSLLGQYF.

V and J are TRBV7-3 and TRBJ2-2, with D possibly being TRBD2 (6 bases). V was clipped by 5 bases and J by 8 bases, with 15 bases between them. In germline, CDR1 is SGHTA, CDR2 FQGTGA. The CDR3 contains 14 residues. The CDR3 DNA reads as TGTGCCAGCAGCCGTGTACTAGCATCGGGGGAGCTGTTTTTT. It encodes CASSRVLASGELFF.

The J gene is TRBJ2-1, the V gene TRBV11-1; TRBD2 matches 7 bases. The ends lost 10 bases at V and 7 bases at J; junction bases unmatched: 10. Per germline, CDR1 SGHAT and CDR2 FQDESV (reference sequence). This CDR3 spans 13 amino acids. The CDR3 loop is CANSVGGPNEQFF. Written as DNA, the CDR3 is TGTGCCAATAGCGTGGGAGGGCCGAATGAGCAGTTCTTC.

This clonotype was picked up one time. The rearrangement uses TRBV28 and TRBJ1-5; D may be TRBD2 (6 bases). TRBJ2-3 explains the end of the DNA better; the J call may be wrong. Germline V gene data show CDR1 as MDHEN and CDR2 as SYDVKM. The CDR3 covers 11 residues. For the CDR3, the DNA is TGTGCCATCGGAGGGAATCAGTCCCAGTATTTT. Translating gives CAIGGNQSQYF.

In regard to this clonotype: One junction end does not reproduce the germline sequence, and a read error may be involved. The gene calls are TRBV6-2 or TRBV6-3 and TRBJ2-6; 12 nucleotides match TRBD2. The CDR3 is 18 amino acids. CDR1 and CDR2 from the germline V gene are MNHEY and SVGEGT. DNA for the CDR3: TGTGCCAGCAGTACCCTAGCGGGAGGGAACTCAGGGGCCAACCTCCTGACTTTC. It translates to CASSTLAGGNSGANLLTF.

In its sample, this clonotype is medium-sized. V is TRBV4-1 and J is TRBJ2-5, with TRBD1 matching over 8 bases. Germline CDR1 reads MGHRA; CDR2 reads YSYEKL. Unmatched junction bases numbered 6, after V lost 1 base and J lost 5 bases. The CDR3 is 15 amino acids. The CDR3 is CASSQGGQGWETQYF. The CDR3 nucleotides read TGCGCCAGCAGCCAAGGTGGACAGGGTTGGGAGACCCAGTACTTC.

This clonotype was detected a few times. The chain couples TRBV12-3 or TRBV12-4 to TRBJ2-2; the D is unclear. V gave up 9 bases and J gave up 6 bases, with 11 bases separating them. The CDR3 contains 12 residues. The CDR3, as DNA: TGTGCCAGTGCCTATGCAGCCGGGGAGCTGTTTTTT. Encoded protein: CASAYAAGELFF.

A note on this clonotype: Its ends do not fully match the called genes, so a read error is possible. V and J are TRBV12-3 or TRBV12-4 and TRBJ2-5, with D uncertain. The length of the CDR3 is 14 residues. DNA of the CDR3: TGTGCCAGCAGTTTAGGAGCCACCTCTCGGACCCAGTGCTTC. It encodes CASSLGATSRTQCF.

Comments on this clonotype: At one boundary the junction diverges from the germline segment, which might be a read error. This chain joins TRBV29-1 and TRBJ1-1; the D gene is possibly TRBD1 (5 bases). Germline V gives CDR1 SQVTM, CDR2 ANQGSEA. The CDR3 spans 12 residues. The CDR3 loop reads CNVRWGATEASF. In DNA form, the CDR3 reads TGCAATGTTCGATGGGGCGCGACTGAAGCTTCCTTT.

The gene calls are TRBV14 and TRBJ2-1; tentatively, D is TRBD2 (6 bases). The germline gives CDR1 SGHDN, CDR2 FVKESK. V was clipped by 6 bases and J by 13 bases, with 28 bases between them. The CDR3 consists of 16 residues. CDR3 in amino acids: CASSAVAGWVNKEQFF. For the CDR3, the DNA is TGTGCCAGCAGTGCCGTTGCGGGATGGGTAAACAAGGAACAGTTCTTC.

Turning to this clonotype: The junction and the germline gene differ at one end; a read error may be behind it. This CDR3 is CAWNNTGTGNELYF. In DNA form, the CDR3 reads TGTGCCTGGAATAATACCGGGACAGGGAACGAGCTGTACTTC. The rearrangement joins TRBV30 to TRBJ2-7; 9 bases map to TRBD1. Germline CDR1 reads GTSNPN; CDR2 reads SVGIG (reference sequence). This CDR3 spans 14 amino acids.

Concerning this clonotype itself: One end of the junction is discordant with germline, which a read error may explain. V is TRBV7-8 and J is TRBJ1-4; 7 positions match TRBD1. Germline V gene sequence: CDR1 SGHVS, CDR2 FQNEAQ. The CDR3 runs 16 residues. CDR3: CASTLSNRGTNEKLFF. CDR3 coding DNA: TGTGCAAGCACCTTATCGAACAGGGGTACTAATGAAAAACTGTTTTTT.

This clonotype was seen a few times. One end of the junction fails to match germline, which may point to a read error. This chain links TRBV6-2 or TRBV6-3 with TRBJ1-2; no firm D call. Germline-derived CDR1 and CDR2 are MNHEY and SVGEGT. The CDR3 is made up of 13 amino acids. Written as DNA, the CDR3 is TGTGTCAGCAGTTACAATGGGAACTATGGCTACACCTTC. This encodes CVSSYNGNYGYTF.

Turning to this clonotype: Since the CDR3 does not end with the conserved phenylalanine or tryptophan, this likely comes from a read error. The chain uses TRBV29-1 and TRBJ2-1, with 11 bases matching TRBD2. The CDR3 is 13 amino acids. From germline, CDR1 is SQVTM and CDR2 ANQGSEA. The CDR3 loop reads CGGWTSGFNEQFL. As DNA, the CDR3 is TGCGGCGGGTGGACTAGCGGGTTCAATGAGCAGTTCCTC.